This TCR beta chain was identified during a study of T cell responses to AZD1222 COVID-19 vaccine. Findings and caveats of the study: Just a handful of people given AZD1222 tested seropositive at baseline. The donors showed a predominance of white British ancestry and of females, with possible underestimation of clonal diversity. Spike-specific TCR depth and breadth grew after two AZD1222 doses.

Points on this clone: Its target is unknown.

Second doses were pooled across both intervals (about 4 or about 12 weeks). Method: immunoSEQ multiplex PCR; TCRdb's copy keeps in-frame clones and lacks some. The sample includes fewer than 120,000 clones, roughly 90% of them seen just once. V trimming: 5 bases; J trimming: 4 bases; junction bases outside the gene matches: 6. The CDR3 length is 15 residues. From germline, CDR1 is SNHLY and CDR2 FYNNEI. The origin of this receptor is an adult who received the AZD1222 COVID-19 vaccine. This chain joins TRBV2 and TRBJ2-2; 8 bases are shared with TRBD2. Sample: peripheral blood, taken 28 days after the second AZD1222 dose. The CDR3 region is CASSHREGFTGELFF. CDR3 DNA sequence: TGTGCCAGCAGTCATCGGGAGGGATTCACCGGGGAGCTGTTTTTT.